The clone carrying this T cell receptor beta chain was recorded a few times. The sample originates from a study of OX40 agonist ivuxolimab in advanced cancers. Clones were sequenced by immunoSEQ multiplex PCR, and TCRdb holds only the in-frame ones, with some missing. Here the sample spans tens of thousands of clones, about 89% being singletons. The CDR3 is made up of 15 amino acids. The trim removed 5 bases at V and 3 bases at J, leaving 5 bases unmatched. Germline values: CDR1 SGHNT, CDR2 YENEEA. The source was CD4+ or CD8+ T cells sorted from blood, collected in a trial of the OX40 agonist ivuxolimab. V gene TRBV11-3 combines with J gene TRBJ1-1, with 11 bases lining up with TRBD1. This clonotype was sampled from an adult with an advanced solid tumor such as melanoma, head and neck, liver or kidney cancer. DNA of the CDR3: TGTGCCAGCAGCCGGACAGGGGGCCCAGACACTGAAGCTTTCTTT. It is translated as CASSRTGGPDTEAFF.